This TCR beta chain came from a study of T cells in Graves' hyperthyroidism and ophthalmopathy. V was pared by 4 bases and J by 4 bases, with 8 bases of the junction left unmatched. The CDR3 runs 15 residues. Germline V CDR1 and CDR2: SGHDT, YYEEEE. Using RNA transcripts as the source, TCR beta CDR3 regions were amplified. During a first-round RT-PCR of the TCR CDR3, the HTBI primer set was used. TCRdb redid the calling of the multiplex PCR reads with MiXCR, one entry per CDR3 protein. This table holds roughly 570,000 distinct CDR3 sequences, more than 45% found once. The clonotype was recovered from a woman between 18 and 29 years old with Graves' hyperthyroidism. This sequence joins TRBV5-6 and TRBJ1-2; 9 nucleotides align to TRBD1. The sequenced sample consisted of peripheral blood or thyroid tissue (not recorded which). The CDR3 sequence: CASSRLTTGGYGYTF. The DNA for the CDR3 is TGTGCCAGCAGCCGCCTGACGACAGGGGGCTATGGCTACACCTTC. Supplemented by reference TRBV5-6 and TRBJ1-2, the full variable domain reads DAGVTQSPTHLIKTRGQQVTLRCSPKSGHDTVSWYQQALGQGPQFIFQYYEEEERQRGNFPDRFSGHQFPNYSSELNVNALLLGDSALYLCASSRLTTGGYGYTFGSGTRLTVV.